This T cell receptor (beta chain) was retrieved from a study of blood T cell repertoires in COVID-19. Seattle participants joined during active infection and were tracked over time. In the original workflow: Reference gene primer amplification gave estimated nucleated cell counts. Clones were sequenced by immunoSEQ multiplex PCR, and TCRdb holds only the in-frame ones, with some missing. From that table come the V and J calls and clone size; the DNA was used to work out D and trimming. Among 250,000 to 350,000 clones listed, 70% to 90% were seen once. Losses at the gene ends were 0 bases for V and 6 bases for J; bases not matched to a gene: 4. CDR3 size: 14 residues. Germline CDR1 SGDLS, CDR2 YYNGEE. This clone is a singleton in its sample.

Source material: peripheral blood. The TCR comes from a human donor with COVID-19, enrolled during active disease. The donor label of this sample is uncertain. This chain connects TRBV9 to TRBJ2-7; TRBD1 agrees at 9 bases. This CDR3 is CASSVGNRGPEQYF. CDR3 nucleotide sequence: TGTGCCAGCAGCGTAGGAAACAGGGGGCCCGAGCAGTACTTC.